This T cell receptor (beta chain) was documented in a study of shared clonotypes between healthy human individuals. The table came from immunoSEQ multiplex PCR; TCRdb's copy has only in-frame clones and leaves some out. Among over 1.4 million clones listed, 95% to 97% were seen once. This clone was detected once. The trim removed 5 bases at V and 5 bases at J, leaving 5 bases unmatched. This CDR3 comprises 15 residues. The germline CDR1 and CDR2 sequences are SGHDN and FVKESK. The source of this sequence is a man younger than 45 in good health. Sequences were obtained from naive CD4+ T cells sorted from blood. The subset: CD45RA+ positively selected. The chain combines TRBV14 with TRBJ2-3; 12 bases agree with TRBD2. The CDR3, as DNA: TGTGCCAGCAGCTCCCGACTAGCGGGAGAAGATACGCAGTATTTT. Its translation: CASSSRLAGEDTQYF.